The subject of this entry is one T cell receptor beta chain. This clonotype was recorded at least ten times. The clone's antigen remains unknown. No base quality information exists; no much larger clone differs at one position. The data were taken from a study of T cells in Graves' hyperthyroidism and ophthalmopathy (dated by TCRdb to about 2019). Context from the whole study: Peripheral blood samples were taken at initial diagnosis, before any treatment was given. Thyroid tissue and blood T-cell repertoires from six Graves' hyperthyroidism patients were also compared in the study. To identify distinguishing TCR V-J signatures, a discovery cohort of 95 to 100 patients was used, comprising roughly 45 with Graves' ophthalmopathy and some 57 with stable Graves' hyperthyroidism. After blood sampling, hyperthyroidism patients were treated with methimazole at a starting dose of 30 mg daily, and ophthalmopathy patients were treated with high-dose intravenous methylprednisolone. The paper describes TCR Vbeta CDR3 sequencing of 120 to 150 peripheral blood samples, made up of roughly 45 ophthalmopathy patients, some 76 hyperthyroidism patients and roughly 17 progressor patients. Whether ophthalmopathy could be predicted prospectively was tested in an independent validation cohort made up of under 20 hyperthyroidism patients plus 17 patients who later progressed to ophthalmopathy. For training and testing, the 100 or so patients in the discovery cohort were randomly divided in a 7:3 ratio. Broader findings and caveats from the paper: Ophthalmopathy was separated from stable hyperthyroidism by a 13 V-J signature model, with approximately 85% sensitivity and 81% to 83% specificity obtained in cross-validation and 80%/75% obtained in testing. Sample size was not statistically predetermined, and blinding of investigators to group allocation was not performed. Most expanded thyroid clonotypes (frequency above 0.001) were also found in blood, which suggests that blood repertoires may mirror thyroid immune responses. In validation, the model predicted progression to ophthalmopathy a median of approximately 6.3 months before onset, with roughly 71% sensitivity and roughly 72% specificity.

Amplification of TCR beta CDR3 regions was carried out from RNA transcripts. The TCR CDR3 was subjected to a first round of RT-PCR using the HTBI primer set and the Qiagen OneStep RT-PCR kit. Libraries were constructed in a second round of multiplex PCR, after which size selection and purification were performed. Libraries were sequenced paired-end with 100 bp reads on an Illumina HiSeq2000. Concerning the study's data processing: SOAPnuke was used to process the raw data, throwing out any read that contained adapters or uncalled bases, had a mean Phred below 15, or lacked an exact constant-primer or identifier match. High-quality paired reads were merged with COPE v1.2.5, and unique nucleotide sequences were defined as clonotypes. MiTCR v1.1 was used to align the clonotypes against IMGT TRBV, TRBD and TRBJ reference segments. The analysis included only V-J combinations with a frequency above 0.0001, which together covered around 99% of the repertoires. A TCS score was defined as the ratio of F50 (clonal expansion) to E x V (chaos), with BLOSUM62-based TCRdist applied between CDR3 peptides within each V-J. Welch's t-statistics and random forest reduced approximately 520 V-J features to 13, which were used in a naive Bayes classifier (R e1071). Through fastp at Q25 and MiXCR, TCRdb rebuilt clones from the public reads, retaining in-frame beta chains. Duplicate CDR3 protein sequences are folded into a single record with the most common DNA and genes. These V and J calls are TCRdb output, not the study's own analysis. The sample table shows roughly 180,000 distinct CDR3 sequences, and approximately 9% are seen once. Jointly, the top ten make up approximately 20% of the sample.

The CDR3 goes from the cysteine to the phenylalanine over 15 residues. This entry keeps only the CDR3 DNA: 45 bases, framed from base 1. Clipping removes 1 base from V and 8 bases from J, with 5 as the unmatched junction base count. The germline V gene sets CDR1 to SGHVS and CDR2 to FQNEAQ. The hyperthyroidism patients were between 18 and 65 years old and newly diagnosed, with a disease duration of less than 2 months. Exclusion was applied to patients with uncontrolled infections, other autoimmune diseases, pregnancy or lactation. Diagnoses were based on clinical symptoms, serum thyroxine and TRAb, thyroid ultrasound and orbital computed tomography. For progressor patients, blood was drawn at the first diagnosis of hyperthyroidism, before any ophthalmopathy symptoms had appeared. PBMCs were isolated from more than 9 ml of fresh peripheral blood by Ficoll-Paque density gradient centrifugation. Progressor patients were initially diagnosed with Graves' hyperthyroidism and developed ophthalmopathy during follow-up. Total RNA was extracted using Trizol reagent, and RNA quality was assessed on an Agilent 2100 Bioanalyzer.

The sequence derives from a woman under 30 with Graves' hyperthyroidism that later progressed to Graves' ophthalmopathy. Sequencing input: blood. In this chain, TRBV7-8 is recombined with TRBJ1-6; a stretch of 7 junction bases matches TRBD1. The encoded CDR3 is CASSLEDRLDSPLHF. The DNA sequence follows: TGTGCCAGCAGCTTAGAGGACAGGCTTGATTCACCCCTCCACTTT.